Many counts were recorded for the clone carrying this TCR beta chain. CDR1 and CDR2 from the germline V gene are DFQATT and SNEGSKA (reference sequence). V trimming: 6 bases; J trimming: 5 bases; junction bases outside the gene matches: 12. The CDR3 loop spans 16 amino acids. Via MiXCR, TCRdb re-called the RT-PCR reads, giving one row per CDR3 protein. The sample shows 550,000 to 750,000 distinct CDR3 sequences, 14% of them seen only once. The V gene is TRBV20-1, the J gene TRBJ2-7; 14 bases are a match to TRBD2. Sequencing input: memory CD4+ T cells from blood. This receptor was identified in a female donor in good health, serving as a healthy control. The CDR3 DNA follows: TGCAGTGCGTCCGGGACTAGCGGGAGCCGTAGCGACGAGCAGTACTTC. It encodes CSASGTSGSRSDEQYF.